This TCR beta chain was recovered during a study of CD8+CD57+ T cells in acquired aplastic anemia. About the study: Mean DNA quantity obtained from sorted CD4+ and CD8+ cells was about 3.2 ug. Study-wide findings and caveats: Found in both controls and patients were 25 to 35 CD8+ CDR3 sequences.

Genomic DNA templated the TCR beta VDJ and CDR3 profiling. In TCRdb, the reads were re-called with MiXCR into one record per CDR3 protein. This repertoire shows roughly 200,000 distinct CDR3 sequences, more than 60% found once; its top ten account for more than 40%. The CDR3 has 14 amino acids. CDR1 is MNHNY and CDR2 is SVGAGI in the germline V gene (reference sequence). V was clipped by 4 bases and J by 0 bases, with 7 bases between them. As regards this clonotype: Antigen: not known.

Patients sequenced had flow cytometry evidence of CD8+CD57+ cell expansion. All participating patients were living with severe acquired aplastic anemia. No therapy had been given to the patients at the time of blood sampling. The J gene is TRBJ1-3, the V gene TRBV6-6, with unresolved D. The sequenced material came from sorted CD4+, CD8+, or CD8+CD57+ T cells (not recorded which) from PBMCs. This clonotype was obtained from a human donor with aplastic anemia. CDR3 in amino acids: CASSFSSSGNTIYF. In DNA, the CDR3 is TGTGCCAGCAGTTTTAGCTCCTCTGGAAACACCATATATTTT.